The 31 T cell receptor beta chains given below trace back to one sample, sequenced in a study of blood T cell repertoires in COVID-19. Assay: immunoSEQ multiplex PCR; the TCRdb copy retains only in-frame clones and omits some. Altogether 250,000 or so clones are present, approximately 80% being singletons, with the ten largest covering approximately 1.9%. Specimen: peripheral blood. These receptors came from a woman of 80 years or more with acute or convalescent COVID-19.

The rearrangement uses TRBV11-2 and TRBJ1-2, with D unresolved. The CDR3 has 13 amino acids. Trimming shortened V by 3 bases and J by 7 bases, and 12 bases separated the two germline ends. Germline V gene lookup returns CDR1 SGHAT and CDR2 FQNNGV. The CDR3 loop reads CASSLVVTSGYTF. The CDR3 bases are TGTGCCAGCAGCTTGGTTGTGACATCTGGCTACACCTTC.

The chain couples TRBV6-5 to TRBJ1-5; the D gene is possibly TRBD1 (6 bases). This CDR3 is 13 amino acids long. Germline V gene sequence: CDR1 MNHEY, CDR2 SVGAGI. V lost 7 bases and J lost 6, with 13 bases in between. The CDR3 protein is CASTQGRGQPQHF. In DNA, the CDR3 is TGTGCCAGCACCCAGGGGAGAGGTCAGCCCCAGCATTTT.

This chain joins TRBV5-1 and TRBJ2-2; 10 bases are a match to TRBD2. Germline V gives CDR1 SGHRS, CDR2 YFSETQ. After removal of 0 bases from V and 7 bases from J, the junction contained 9 bases not matched to a gene. CDR3 length: 17 residues. This CDR3 is CASSLALASGGLGELFF. CDR3 DNA: TGCGCCAGCAGCTTGGCCCTCGCTAGCGGGGGTCTCGGGGAGCTGTTTTTT.

This CDR3 is CASSADRGLFEKLFF. Here the CDR3 DNA reads TGTGCCAGCAGTGCCGACAGGGGCCTATTTGAAAAACTGTTTTTT. The J gene is TRBJ1-4, the V gene TRBV2; 8 nucleotides match TRBD1. Germline CDR1 and CDR2: SNHLY and FYNNEI. Unmatched junction bases numbered 8, after V lost 4 bases and J lost 7 bases. The CDR3 is 15 amino acids.

The rearrangement links TRBV12-5 to TRBJ1-3; D is perhaps TRBD1 (6 bases). This CDR3 comprises 20 residues. Germline V gene data show CDR1 as LGHNT and CDR2 as FRNRAP. V lost 9 bases and J 2 bases, leaving 32 bases between the germline ends. The CDR3: CASGPFQTGPLRNAGNTIYF. DNA for the CDR3: TGTGCTAGCGGCCCATTCCAGACAGGACCCTTGAGAAACGCTGGAAACACCATATATTTT.

The V gene is TRBV6-6, the J gene TRBJ2-7; 8 positions match TRBD1. Germline CDR1 MNHNY, CDR2 SVGAGI (reference sequence). J was trimmed by 4 bases and V by 6 bases; bases with no gene match: 11. The CDR3 spans 15 residues. The chain's CDR3 is CASSKSPGQVYEQYF. In DNA, the CDR3 is TGTGCCAGCAGCAAATCCCCGGGACAGGTATACGAGCAGTACTTC.

The chain has TRBV5-1 and TRBJ1-1, with 8 bases aligning to TRBD1. Germline V gene lookup returns CDR1 SGHRS and CDR2 YFSETQ. There are 14 residues in the CDR3. V shed 0 bases and J 12 bases; nucleotides not matched to a gene: 10. The CDR3 spells CASSLVPAGGTTFF. CDR3 sequence (DNA): TGCGCCAGCAGCTTGGTGCCGGCAGGGGGCACGACTTTCTTT.

The V and J genes are TRBV29-1 and TRBJ1-1; D unresolved. Trimming removed 3 bases at V and 3 bases at J, with 11 bases between. Germline V gives CDR1 SQVTM, CDR2 ANQGSEA. The CDR3 consists of 13 residues. Here the CDR3 DNA reads TGCAGCGTTGATTCGGGTGGTCACACTGAAGCTTTCTTT. It yields the protein CSVDSGGHTEAFF. The full variable domain, rest sourced from reference TRBV29-1 and TRBJ1-1, is SAVISQKPSRDICQRGTSLTIQCQVDSQVTMMFWYRQQPGQSLTLIATANQGSEATYESGFVIDKFPISRPNLTFSTLTVSNMSPEDSSIYLCSVDSGGHTEAFFGQGTRLTVV.

This chain links TRBV19 with TRBJ2-7; D is possibly TRBD2 (5 bases). The germline V gene has CDR1 LNHDA and CDR2 SQIVND (reference sequence). Trimming pared 4 bases from V and 2 bases from J, leaving 18 bases between. The CDR3 runs 16 residues. CDR3 DNA: TGTGCCAGTAGTACGCCACTCTACGGGGTGACCTACGAGCAGTACTTC. This codes for CASSTPLYGVTYEQYF.

CDR3 bases: TGTGCCAGCAGCTTGGTGGCTAGCGGGTACAATGAGCAGTTCTTC. Residues: CASSLVASGYNEQFF. This chain joins TRBV5-4 and TRBJ2-1; 8 bases line up with TRBD2. The CDR3 has 15 residues. J lost 4 bases, V lost 0 bases, and 3 bases had no gene match. Germline CDR1 SGHNT, CDR2 YYREEE (reference sequence).

The chain employs TRBV4-2 and TRBJ2-7, with D perhaps matching TRBD1 (5 bases). Trimming shortened V by 3 bases and J by 2 bases, and 14 bases separated the two germline ends. This CDR3 has 15 residues. The germline CDR1 and CDR2 sequences are LGHNA and YNFKEQ. CDR3 sequence (DNA): TGTGCCAGCAGCCACCCTATGACAGAGGCCTACGAGCAGTACTTC. Translated: CASSHPMTEAYEQYF.

Comments on this clone: The sample has other DNA sequences that encode this CDR3 too. This chain joins TRBV5-1 and TRBJ1-1, with 11 bases that match TRBD1. J gave up 4 bases and V 2 bases, and 1 base lay outside the gene matches. Germline V lookup: CDR1 SGHRS, CDR2 YFSETQ. There are 14 residues in the CDR3. The CDR3 DNA is TGCGCCAGCAGCTTAGGGACAGGGGGCACTGAAGCTTTCTTT. Residues: CASSLGTGGTEAFF.

The rearrangement uses TRBV28 and TRBJ2-1, with a weak D call TRBD1 (6 bases). Germline assignment: CDR1 MDHEN and CDR2 SYDVKM. This CDR3 contains 17 residues. V shed 8 bases and J shed 8 bases, with 28 bases lying between them. The CDR3 here is CASGVPGTPQRLDEQFF. The CDR3 coding sequence is TGTGCCAGCGGCGTACCTGGGACACCGCAGCGTCTGGATGAGCAGTTCTTC. The full variable domain, in which reference TRBV28 and TRBJ2-1 provide the parts outside the CDR3, is DVKVTQSSRYLVKRTGEKVFLECVQDMDHENMFWYRQDPGLGLRLIYFSYDVKMKEKGDIPEGYSVSREKKERFSLILESASTNQTSMYLCASGVPGTPQRLDEQFFGPGTRLTVL.

The chain links TRBV4-2 to TRBJ2-1, with 12 bases aligning to TRBD2. The V gene end was trimmed by 0 bases and the J gene end by 2 bases; junction bases not matched to a gene: 11. The germline V gene encodes CDR1 LGHNA and CDR2 YNFKEQ. This CDR3 is built from 20 residues. This CDR3 is CASSQDMMLAGGPAYNEQFF. The CDR3 coding sequence is TGTGCCAGCAGCCAAGACATGATGCTAGCGGGAGGGCCTGCCTACAATGAGCAGTTCTTC.

The chain recombines TRBV6-4 with TRBJ1-2; maybe TRBD1 (6 bases). The germline CDR1 and CDR2 sequences are MRHNA and SNTAGT. CDR3 length equals 13 residues. V lost 4 bases, J lost 6 bases, and 12 bases lay in between. Written as DNA, the CDR3 is TGTGCCAGCAGTGCCCCGGGGGGCCATGGCTACACCTTC. This translates into CASSAPGGHGYTF.

CDR3 bases: TGTGCCAGCAGATTACAGAACGGGGCAGATACGCAGTATTTT. This codes for CASRLQNGADTQYF. This chain joins TRBV28 and TRBJ2-3; TRBD2 is a possible D gene (5 bases). The V and J ends lost 6 bases and 4 bases respectively, with 14 bases between them. The CDR3 is 14 residues long. The germline gives CDR1 MDHEN, CDR2 SYDVKM.

The J gene is TRBJ1-2, the V gene TRBV14; perhaps TRBD1 as D (5 bases). The V gene lost 4 bases and the J gene lost 3 bases, with 9 bases spanning the gap. CDR3 length equals 13 residues. In germline, CDR1 is SGHDN, CDR2 FVKESK. CDR3 nucleotide sequence: TGTGCCAGCAGCCCGGGGGGACACTATGGCTACACCTTC. It specifies CASSPGGHYGYTF.

This sequence joins TRBV5-1 and TRBJ2-1, with 7 bases aligning to TRBD2. This CDR3 has 16 residues. The germline V gene has CDR1 SGHRS and CDR2 YFSETQ. The ends lost 0 bases at V and 7 bases at J; junction bases unmatched: 10. The CDR3 DNA sequence: TGCGCCAGCAGCTTGGTAGGGCAGGGTAGCGGGAATGAGCAGTTCTTC. This sequence encodes CASSLVGQGSGNEQFF.

V and J are TRBV12-3 or TRBV12-4 and TRBJ1-2, with 7 bases fitting TRBD1. This CDR3 region has 12 residues. With V trimmed by 5 bases and J by 7 bases, 4 bases remained unmatched. The CDR3 DNA reads TGTGCCAGCAGTCGTGACAGGGTTGGCTACACCTTC. Translated, it gives CASSRDRVGYTF.

This clone was recorded at least ten times. The chain employs TRBV18 and TRBJ1-2; 7 nucleotides agree with TRBD1. Germline V gives CDR1 KGHSH, CDR2 LQKENI. The V gene end was trimmed by 2 bases and the J gene end by 3 bases; junction bases not matched to a gene: 3. There are 14 residues in the CDR3. The chain's CDR3 is CASSPAGGDYGYTF. CDR3 nucleotides: TGTGCCAGCTCACCAGCAGGGGGAGACTATGGCTACACCTTC.

The chain has TRBV20-1 and TRBJ2-7; D ambiguous. This CDR3 has 13 residues. Deletions cut 3 bases from V and 0 bases from J, with 9 bases between. Germline V gene data show CDR1 as DFQATT and CDR2 as SNEGSKA (reference sequence). This chain's CDR3 is CSASPRNSYEQYF. In DNA, the CDR3 is TGCAGTGCTAGTCCCAGGAACTCCTACGAGCAGTACTTC.

The genes are TRBV12-3 or TRBV12-4 and TRBJ1-3; tentatively, D is TRBD1 (5 bases). The CDR3 length is 13 residues. The V gene lost 6 bases and the J gene lost 2 bases, with 8 bases spanning the gap. The CDR3 DNA is TGTGCCAGCAGCAAGACAGCTGGAAACACCATATATTTT. It yields the protein CASSKTAGNTIYF.

The rearrangement links TRBV7-2 to TRBJ1-4, with TRBD1 matching 7 bases. V gave up 5 bases and J gave up 3 bases; unmatched junction bases: 6. CDR3 length: 15 residues. CDR1 is SGHTA and CDR2 is FQGNSA in the germline V gene. This chain's CDR3 is CASSPRTGPNEKLFF. Written as DNA, the CDR3 is TGTGCCAGCAGCCCGAGGACAGGCCCTAATGAAAAACTGTTTTTT.

This chain joins TRBV15 and TRBJ2-7; D remains ambiguous. This CDR3 comprises 14 residues. Germline lookup yields CDR1 LNHNV and CDR2 YYDKDF (reference sequence). Trimming pared 0 bases from V and 4 bases from J, leaving 10 bases between. The CDR3, as DNA: TGTGCCACCAGCAGAGATCGAACAGTTTACGAGCAGTACTTC. This translates into CATSRDRTVYEQYF.

This rearrangement joins TRBV7-2 to TRBJ2-5; possible D gene TRBD2, 7 bases. Trimming cost V 6 bases and J 5 bases, with 22 bases left between them. The germline V gene has CDR1 SGHTA and CDR2 FQGNSA. This CDR3 is built from 16 residues. CDR3 nucleotide sequence: TGTGCCAGCAGAAAAGGAGGGCCGGGGGGCGGCGAGACCCAGTACTTC. Translating it yields CASRKGGPGGGETQYF.

Details on this clone: The junction differs from germline at one of its ends, possibly a read error. The gene calls are TRBV2 and TRBJ1-1, with a weak D call TRBD1 (5 bases). This CDR3 spans 15 amino acids. The germline CDR1 and CDR2 sequences are SNHLY and FYNNEI. CDR3 loop: CASKLRAQLNPEAFF. The CDR3 nucleotides read TGTGCCAGCAAACTCAGGGCCCAATTGAACCCTGAAGCTTTCTTT.

This chain joins TRBV6-5 and TRBJ2-5; 11 bases map to TRBD2. The CDR3 is 16 amino acids. Germline lookup yields CDR1 MNHEY and CDR2 SVGAGI. V shed 4 bases, J shed 7 bases, and the junction held 11 bases outside the gene matches. The CDR3 nucleotides read TGTGCCAGCAGTTTCACCCTAGCGGGGGGCCTTGGGACCCAGTACTTC. Amino acid sequence: CASSFTLAGGLGTQYF.

The rearrangement links TRBV7-9 to TRBJ2-3, with 8 bases fitting TRBD2. This CDR3 spans 15 amino acids. Germline CDR1 SEHNR, CDR2 FQNEAQ (reference sequence). Trimming at V came to 5 bases and at J to 1 base, leaving 5 bases not matched to a gene. CDR3 in DNA: TGTGCCAGCAGCCGAATAGCGGGGCGCACAGATACGCAGTATTTT. Translated, it gives CASSRIAGRTDTQYF. Together with reference TRBV7-9 and TRBJ2-3, the CDR3 gives the full variable domain: DTGVSQNPRHKITKRGQNVTFRCDPISEHNRLYWYRQTLGQGPEFLTYFQNEAQLEKSRLLSDRFSAERPKGSFSTLEIQRTEQGDSAMYLCASSRIAGRTDTQYFGPGTRLTVL.

The V and J genes are TRBV4-1 and TRBJ2-4; D might be TRBD1 or TRBD2, each matching 9 bases. Germline assignment: CDR1 MGHRA and CDR2 YSYEKL. Between the trimmed V and J ends, which lost 5 bases and 1 base, there was a span of 30 bases. The CDR3 extends over 21 amino acids. The CDR3 spells CASSEGQGRGGARGAKNIQYF. DNA for the CDR3: TGCGCCAGCAGCGAGGGACAGGGACGCGGGGGGGCCCGAGGCGCCAAAAACATTCAGTACTTC.

The chain couples TRBV5-6 to TRBJ1-6, with TRBD1 identical over 9 bases. CDR1 SGHDT and CDR2 YYEEEE come from the germline V gene. The trim removed 0 bases at V and 10 bases at J, leaving 2 bases unmatched. The length of the CDR3 is 14 residues. The CDR3 sequence: CASSLGDRASPLHF. CDR3 coding DNA: TGTGCCAGCAGCTTGGGGGACAGGGCGTCACCCCTCCACTTT. The full variable domain, completed using reference TRBV5-6 and TRBJ1-6, is DAGVTQSPTHLIKTRGQQVTLRCSPKSGHDTVSWYQQALGQGPQFIFQYYEEEERQRGNFPDRFSGHQFPNYSSELNVNALLLGDSALYLCASSLGDRASPLHFGNGTRLTVT.

The V call is TRBV9, the J call TRBJ1-2, with 7 bases identical to TRBD1. Trimming at V came to 4 bases and at J to 1 base, leaving 4 bases not matched to a gene. The CDR3 spans 14 residues. Germline V lookup: CDR1 SGDLS, CDR2 YYNGEE. CDR3 coding DNA: TGTGCCAGCAGCCTGGGACAGAATAACTATGGCTACACCTTC. Its protein is CASSLGQNNYGYTF.